A single sample is the source of the 25 T cell receptor beta chains below, sequenced in a study of patients and donors after allogeneic stem cell transplantation (TCRdb year 2020). The library was produced with RT-PCR. Sequencing instrument: NextSeq 550. The public reads were reanalyzed by TCRdb: fastp trimming at Q25, MiXCR alignment, in-frame beta chains only. Rows are unified per CDR3 protein, each entry keeping the most common DNA and genes. A total of about 57,000 distinct CDR3 sequences appear in this sample, about an eighth of them only once. The ten largest make up less than 35% of the sample. Sequenced sample: blood, either unsorted or a sorted T cell fraction (not recorded which). These receptors originate from a human donor who was either an allogeneic HSCT recipient or a stem cell or donor lymphocyte infusion donor (not recorded which). It is not recorded whose cells these are; they may come from a transplant donor.

This clonotype has more than one count but fewer than ten. The chain is built from TRBV28 and TRBJ2-6; D may correspond to TRBD1 or TRBD2 (6 bases each). This CDR3 has 19 amino acids. The germline V gene encodes CDR1 MDHEN and CDR2 SYDVKM. Trimming removed 2 bases from V and 2 bases from J, with 19 bases in between. The CDR3: CASSLPSWGAVTGANVLTF. The CDR3 DNA reads as TGTGCCAGCAGTTTACCCTCTTGGGGGGCGGTCACTGGGGCCAACGTCCTGACTTTC.

The rearrangement links TRBV27 to TRBJ2-2, with 7 bases fitting TRBD1. The CDR3 spans 18 residues. Per germline, CDR1 MNHEY and CDR2 SMNVEV (reference sequence). V lost 6 bases to trimming and J lost 0 bases; unmatched junction nucleotides: 13. The chain's CDR3 is CASSPWSSQGANTGELFF. The CDR3 DNA is TGTGCCAGCAGCCCTTGGAGTAGCCAGGGGGCGAACACCGGGGAGCTGTTTTTT.

This clonotype was detected only a few times. The chain couples TRBV10-3 to TRBJ1-2; D perhaps matches TRBD1 (5 bases). The germline V gene encodes CDR1 ENHRY and CDR2 SYGVKD. CDR3 length: 13 amino acids. Trimming cost V 6 bases and J 6 bases, with 14 bases left between them. CDR3 nucleotides: TGTGCCATCAGCTCCGGGACCCCTGATGGCTACACCTTC. Encoded protein: CAISSGTPDGYTF.

The CDR3 DNA is TGTGCCAGCAGTTACTCGGGGCTAGCGGGGCTTATACTCCCCAATGAGCAGTTCTTC. Translation: CASSYSGLAGLILPNEQFF. The gene calls are TRBV6-5 and TRBJ2-1; 9 nucleotides agree with TRBD2. Trimming cost V 0 bases and J 6 bases; bases outside gene matches: 15. Germline V gene data show CDR1 as MNHEY and CDR2 as SVGAGI. This CDR3 region has 19 residues.

The CDR3 nucleotides read TGTGCCAGCAGCTTAGGTCTAGGGGGCTCCTACAATGAGCAGTTCTTC. Residues: CASSLGLGGSYNEQFF. The chain employs TRBV7-6 and TRBJ2-1, with a possible D match to TRBD1 (6 bases). V gave up 1 base and J gave up 0 bases, with 10 bases separating them. CDR3 length equals 16 residues. Germline CDR1 reads SGHVS; CDR2 reads FNYEAQ.

In its sample, this clonotype was seen a few times. The chain joins TRBV10-3 to TRBJ2-3; 14 bases fit TRBD2. V lost 6 bases, J lost 1 base, and 9 bases stayed unmatched. The CDR3 is 18 amino acids. Germline CDR1 is ENHRY and CDR2 is SYGVKD. The CDR3 sequence is CAISFPGTSGSRTDTQYF. CDR3 bases: TGTGCCATCAGCTTCCCCGGGACTAGCGGGAGCCGCACAGATACGCAGTATTTT.

As DNA, the CDR3 is TGTGCCACCAGCGAGGACTTACGGGGGTACAATGAGCAGTTCTTC. It translates to CATSEDLRGYNEQFF. V and J are TRBV24-1 and TRBJ2-1, with TRBD2 as a possible D gene (6 bases). V was pared by 7 bases and J by 4 bases, with 16 bases between. Germline CDR1 reads KGHDR; CDR2 reads SFDVKD. The CDR3 runs 15 residues.

This chain joins TRBV27 and TRBJ2-2, with 14 bases that match TRBD2. This CDR3 spans 18 amino acids. The V and J ends lost 7 bases and 2 bases, in that order; junction bases with no gene match: 9. Germline V gene data show CDR1 as MNHEY and CDR2 as SMNVEV (reference sequence). The CDR3 DNA sequence: TGTGCCAGCACCCCCCGACTAGCGGGAGGGCCTAACACCGGGGAGCTGTTTTTT. It specifies CASTPRLAGGPNTGELFF.

At least ten counts were recorded for this clonotype. V usage is TRBV29-1 and J usage is TRBJ1-1; TRBD1 is a possible D gene (5 bases). In germline, CDR1 is SQVTM, CDR2 ANQGSEA. V was pared by 5 bases and J by 2 bases, with 15 bases between. The CDR3 runs 14 residues. CDR3 loop: CSVSTGTANTEAFF. The DNA for the CDR3 is TGCAGCGTTTCAACCGGGACGGCAAACACTGAAGCTTTCTTT.

The V gene is TRBV5-5, the J gene TRBJ2-3; the D is unclear. The CDR3 length is 16 residues. V was trimmed by 0 bases and J by 2 bases, leaving 13 bases between them. Germline-derived CDR1 and CDR2 are SGHKS and YYEKEE (reference sequence). DNA of the CDR3: TGTGCCAGCAGCTTGGGGCCCGCCCAGTCCACAGATACGCAGTATTTT. Translated, it gives CASSLGPAQSTDTQYF.

This clonotype showed up just once. The rearrangement uses TRBV20-1 and TRBJ2-7; 7 bases match TRBD2. The J segment lost 2 bases and the V segment lost 3 bases, leaving 10 bases of the junction unmatched. This CDR3 contains 15 residues. Per the germline V gene, CDR1 is DFQATT and CDR2 is SNEGSKA (reference sequence). CDR3 DNA: TGCAGTGCTAGGCCCCGGGACTATAGGGCCTACGAGCAGTACTTC. It codes for CSARPRDYRAYEQYF.

This clonotype has a handful of counts. The rearrangement links TRBV24-1 to TRBJ2-1, with 8 bases lining up with TRBD1. J gave up 9 bases and V 7 bases, and 10 bases lay outside the gene matches. The CDR3 has 14 amino acids. Germline V gene sequence: CDR1 KGHDR, CDR2 SFDVKD. The DNA of the CDR3 is TGTGCCACCAGAGGACAGGGTCTGGTTGCTGAGCAGTTCTTC. Translation: CATRGQGLVAEQFF.

This sequence joins TRBV20-1 and TRBJ1-2, with no clear D. From germline, CDR1 is DFQATT and CDR2 SNEGSKA (reference sequence). Trimming removed 0 bases at V and 4 bases at J, with 15 bases between. This CDR3 is built from 15 residues. As DNA, the CDR3 is TGCAGTGCTAGAGATCCGCAGGCAACAACCTATGGCTACACCTTC. Translated: CSARDPQATTYGYTF.

This clonotype was recorded a few times. This chain joins TRBV25-1 and TRBJ2-7; D perhaps matches TRBD2 (5 bases). The CDR3 is 17 residues long. Trimming took 6 bases from V and 3 from J, leaving 24 bases between them. CDR1 is MGHDK and CDR2 is SYGVNS in the germline V gene. The CDR3 protein is CASRPPSREDLHYEQYF. CDR3 DNA sequence: TGTGCCAGCAGACCCCCATCTCGGGAAGATTTGCACTACGAGCAGTACTTC.

This clonotype was detected many times. The chain combines TRBV9 with TRBJ2-7, with D perhaps TRBD1 (6 bases). CDR3 length equals 16 residues. Trimming cost V 3 bases and J 2 bases, with 18 bases left between them. The germline V gene has CDR1 SGDLS and CDR2 YYNGEE. CDR3 amino acids: CASSAADRIQAYEQYF. The DNA for the CDR3 is TGTGCCAGCAGCGCAGCCGACAGGATACAAGCCTACGAGCAGTACTTC.

This clonotype was observed a handful of times. This rearrangement joins TRBV11-2 to TRBJ2-1; maybe TRBD2 (5 bases). The germline CDR1 and CDR2 sequences are SGHAT and FQNNGV. This CDR3 has 12 amino acids. The germline V and J ends were trimmed by 8 bases and 9 bases, with 14 bases remaining between them. The CDR3 sequence: CASLLRVGEQFF. CDR3 coding DNA: TGTGCCAGCCTACTGAGGGTGGGTGAGCAGTTCTTC. The full variable domain, its missing parts supplied by reference TRBV11-2 and TRBJ2-1, is EAGVAQSPRYKIIEKRQSVAFWCNPISGHATLYWYQQILGQGPKLLIQFQNNGVVDDSQLPKDRFSAERLKGVDSTLKIQPAKLEDSAVYLCASLLRVGEQFFGPGTRLTVL.

This clonotype has only a few counts. The chain has TRBV25-1 and TRBJ2-1; D uncertain. Germline V gene data show CDR1 as MGHDK and CDR2 as SYGVNS. Trimming took off 0 bases at V and 6 bases at J, with 6 bases between the two ends. The CDR3 totals 13 residues. CDR3 nucleotides: TGTGCCAGCAGTGAATACGACTCCAATGAGCAGTTCTTC. Protein: CASSEYDSNEQFF.

This chain connects TRBV12-3 or TRBV12-4 to TRBJ2-1; no definite D call. Trimming took off 7 bases at V and 6 bases at J, with 10 bases between the two ends. The CDR3 runs 12 residues. The CDR3 bases are TGTGCCAGCAAAGTGTTGAGCAATGAGCAGTTCTTC. Its translation: CASKVLSNEQFF.

This clonotype came up a few times. V gene TRBV7-3 combines with J gene TRBJ1-1; 7 nucleotides align to TRBD1. Per the germline V gene, CDR1 is SGHTA and CDR2 is FQGTGA. The CDR3 totals 15 residues. Trimming at V came to 3 bases and at J to 0 bases, leaving 4 bases not matched to a gene. CDR3 bases: TGTGCCAGCAGCTTTGGGGGGACAGTGAACACTGAAGCTTTCTTT. The encoded protein is CASSFGGTVNTEAFF.

There are many counts of this clonotype. This chain uses TRBV4-2 with TRBJ1-1; D is perhaps TRBD1 (5 bases). The CDR3 totals 18 residues. Trimming shortened V by 0 bases and J by 0 bases, and 17 bases separated the two germline ends. Per the germline V gene, CDR1 is LGHNA and CDR2 is YNFKEQ. This CDR3 reads CASSQDPGRWGMNTEAFF. The CDR3 DNA reads as TGTGCCAGCAGCCAAGATCCCGGCCGCTGGGGGATGAACACTGAAGCTTTCTTT.

This chain joins TRBV18 and TRBJ2-5, with 9 bases that match TRBD2. The CDR3 is made up of 13 amino acids. In germline, CDR1 is KGHSH, CDR2 LQKENI. V shed 5 bases and J 4 bases; nucleotides not matched to a gene: 2. The CDR3 DNA is TGTGCCAGCTCAATGGGACTAGCAGAGACCCAGTACTTC. This sequence encodes CASSMGLAETQYF.

This clonotype was seen repeatedly, ten times or more. The chain uses TRBV12-3 or TRBV12-4 and TRBJ1-5, with D possibly being TRBD1 (5 bases). Trimming left V 6 bases short and J 2 bases short, with 14 bases between. The CDR3 is 15 amino acids. The CDR3 is CASSRLGQGNQPQHF. CDR3 in DNA: TGTGCCAGCAGCCGATTGGGGCAAGGCAATCAGCCCCAGCATTTT.

This chain connects TRBV12-5 to TRBJ2-1; perhaps D is TRBD1 or TRBD2 (5 bases each). V was cut by 0 bases and J by 2 bases, with 26 bases left in between. The CDR3 is made up of 21 amino acids. Germline values: CDR1 LGHNT, CDR2 FRNRAP. The CDR3 is CASGLVRPLGLGRQTYNEQFF. CDR3 sequence (DNA): TGTGCTAGTGGTTTGGTAAGGCCCCTCGGGTTGGGACGTCAAACCTACAATGAGCAGTTCTTC.

Concerning this clonotype itself: This may be a read error, as it is one base from a much larger clone. The chain links TRBV12-3 or TRBV12-4 to TRBJ1-2, with D maybe TRBD1 (6 bases). The CDR3 consists of 13 residues. The CDR3 DNA follows: TGTGCCAGCAGTGCCAGGGGTGGATATGACTACACCTTC. Encoded protein: CASSARGGYDYTF.

This clonotype was detected a few times. The germline gene is not matched at one end of the junction; a read error may be the cause. V is TRBV20-1 and J is TRBJ2-7; no clear D. The germline CDR1 and CDR2 sequences are DFQATT and SNEGSKA (reference sequence). This CDR3 is 12 amino acids long. In DNA, the CDR3 is TGCAGTGCCAGAGGCTTCGCCTACGAGCAGTACTTC. This encodes CSARGFAYEQYF.